This TCR beta chain was identified in a study of shared clonotypes between healthy human individuals. Clones were read by immunoSEQ multiplex PCR, and TCRdb kept only the in-frame ones, dropping some. The sample has some 530,000 clones; over 75% are singletons. The CDR3 sequence is 15 residues long. V lost 4 bases and J lost 4; bases outside the gene matches: 6. Germline CDR1 reads SGHNT; CDR2 reads YENEEA. Specimen: PBMCs. J is TRBJ1-2 and V is TRBV11-3, with 10 positions matching TRBD1. The receptor's source is a woman in her thirties or forties in good health. Some clones in this sample may be carry-over from other donors' samples. The CDR3 DNA follows: TGTGCCAGCAGCTCGGGACAGGGGAGGTCCTATGGCTACACCTTC. It is translated as CASSSGQGRSYGYTF.